The T cell receptor (beta chain) under discussion was sequenced for a study of T cells after posttransplantation cyclophosphamide. This clone was recorded many times. Generated by immunoSEQ multiplex PCR, the TCRdb table keeps only in-frame clones and is missing some. There are roughly 10,000 clones in the sample, none observed a single time. A marrow graft followed busulfan-fludarabine conditioning, with cyclophosphamide on days +3 and +4. Trimming stripped 5 bases from V and 5 bases from J, with 18 bases between. The CDR3 covers 16 residues. Germline CDR1 reads MDHEN; CDR2 reads SYDVKM. The sequenced sample was PBMCs, obtained after allogeneic stem cell transplant with posttransplant cyclophosphamide. The chain carries TRBV28 and TRBJ2-2; TRBD1 might be the D (6 bases). The sequence derives from a female patient aged 40 to 50 who received an allogeneic stem cell transplant from a related donor, was CMV-positive, and had no GVHD. Some T cells may arise from the graft donor. The CDR3 nucleotides are TGTGCCAGCAGTACGGTCTCAGGGGCTGCGACCGGGGAGCTGTTTTTT. It yields the protein CASSTVSGAATGELFF.